This T cell receptor (beta chain) was recovered during a study of OX40 agonist ivuxolimab in advanced cancers. Across the whole study: With a range of 23 to 79, age averaged about 59 years, and around 80% were male. Under the entry rules, prior anti-PD-1, anti-PD-L1 or anti-CTLA-4 therapy was allowed, and around 36% had some. Whole-study findings and limits: CD4+ and CD8+ blood T cells expanded clonally by week 6 at 0.1 to 3.0 mg/kg.

This clone was seen once. Its antigen is undetermined. This CDR3 is built from 19 residues. Trimming removed 6 bases at V and 0 bases at J, with 24 bases between. Germline loops: CDR1 MDHEN, CDR2 SYDVKM. This table comes from immunoSEQ multiplex PCR, and its TCRdb copy is limited to in-frame clones, with some not included. The table includes tens of thousands of clones, more than 85% detected once. This chain links TRBV28 with TRBJ2-4; D remains ambiguous. The receptor was derived from an adult with an advanced solid tumor such as melanoma, head and neck, liver or kidney cancer. Sequenced material: CD4+ or CD8+ T cells sorted from blood, taken in a trial of the OX40 agonist ivuxolimab. CDR3 DNA sequence: TGTGCCAGCAGCCATCAACCTCTCCTGGGCTCGCTAGCCAAAAACATTCAGTACTTC. Its translation is CASSHQPLLGSLAKNIQYF.